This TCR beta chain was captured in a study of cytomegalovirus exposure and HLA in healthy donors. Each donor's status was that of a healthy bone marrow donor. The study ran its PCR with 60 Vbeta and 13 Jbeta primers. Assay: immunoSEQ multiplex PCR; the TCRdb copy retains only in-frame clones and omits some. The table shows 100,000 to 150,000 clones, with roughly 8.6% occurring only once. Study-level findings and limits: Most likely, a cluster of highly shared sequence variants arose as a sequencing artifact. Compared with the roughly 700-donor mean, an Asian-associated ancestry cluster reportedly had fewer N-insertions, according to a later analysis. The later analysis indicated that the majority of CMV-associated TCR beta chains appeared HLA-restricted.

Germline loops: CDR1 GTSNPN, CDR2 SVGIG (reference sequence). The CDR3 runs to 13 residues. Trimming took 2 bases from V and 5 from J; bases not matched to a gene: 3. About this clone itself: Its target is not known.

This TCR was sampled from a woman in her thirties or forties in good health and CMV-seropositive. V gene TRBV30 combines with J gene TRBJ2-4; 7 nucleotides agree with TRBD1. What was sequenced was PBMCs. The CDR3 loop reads CAWSTGQQNIQYF. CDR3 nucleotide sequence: TGTGCCTGGAGTACGGGACAGCAAAACATTCAGTACTTC.